This T cell receptor beta chain came from a study of tumor-infiltrating lymphocytes in localized non-small cell lung cancer. Study summary: Some samples were collected after neoadjuvant chemotherapy; smokers, never-smokers and several histologies were included. Study-wide results and limits: Technical variation could not be separated from intratumor heterogeneity here.

Trimming cost V 5 bases and J 3 bases; bases outside gene matches: 10. The CDR3 totals 17 residues. Germline V CDR1 and CDR2: LNHDA, SQIVND (reference sequence). Worth noting for this clone: What it binds is not known.

The assay was immunoSEQ multiplex PCR, and TCRdb's table has in-frame clones only and misses some. Of 15,000 to 20,000 clones in the sample, 80% are singletons; the top ten hold about 9.3%. The receptor's source is a human donor with non-small cell lung cancer. The chain carries TRBV19 and TRBJ2-2; 9 bases match TRBD2. The specimen was uninvolved lung tissue not adjacent to the tumor. The CDR3 is CASSSLAGRWDTGELFF. CDR3 nucleotide sequence: TGTGCCAGTAGTTCTCTAGCGGGGAGGTGGGACACCGGGGAGCTGTTTTTT.